This T cell receptor beta chain was recovered during a study of blood T cell repertoires in COVID-19. Looking at the study overall: Nucleic acid was either cDNA or gDNA, and it came from T cells, B-cell-depleted T cells, or PBMCs.

J lost 9 bases, V lost 4 bases, and 7 bases had no gene match. CDR1 and CDR2 (germline): LGHDT, YNNKEL (reference sequence). This CDR3 contains 15 residues. In the authors' workflow: From reference gene primer amplification, estimates of nucleated cell counts were derived. The method was immunoSEQ multiplex PCR; TCRdb's version includes in-frame clones alone and lacks a portion of them. V and J calls and clone size are copied from that table; D and trimming were computed from the DNA. This sample has approximately 170,000 clones, with approximately 91% found just once. The sequencing sample was made of peripheral blood. The TCR sequence derives from a man aged 18 to 29 with COVID-19, enrolled during active disease. This chain uses TRBV3-1 (or the pseudogene TRBV3-2) with TRBJ2-1, with 12 bases that match TRBD2. The CDR3 region is CASSRGLAGSAEQFF. CDR3 nucleotide sequence: TGTGCCAGCAGCCGAGGACTAGCGGGATCGGCTGAGCAGTTCTTC.